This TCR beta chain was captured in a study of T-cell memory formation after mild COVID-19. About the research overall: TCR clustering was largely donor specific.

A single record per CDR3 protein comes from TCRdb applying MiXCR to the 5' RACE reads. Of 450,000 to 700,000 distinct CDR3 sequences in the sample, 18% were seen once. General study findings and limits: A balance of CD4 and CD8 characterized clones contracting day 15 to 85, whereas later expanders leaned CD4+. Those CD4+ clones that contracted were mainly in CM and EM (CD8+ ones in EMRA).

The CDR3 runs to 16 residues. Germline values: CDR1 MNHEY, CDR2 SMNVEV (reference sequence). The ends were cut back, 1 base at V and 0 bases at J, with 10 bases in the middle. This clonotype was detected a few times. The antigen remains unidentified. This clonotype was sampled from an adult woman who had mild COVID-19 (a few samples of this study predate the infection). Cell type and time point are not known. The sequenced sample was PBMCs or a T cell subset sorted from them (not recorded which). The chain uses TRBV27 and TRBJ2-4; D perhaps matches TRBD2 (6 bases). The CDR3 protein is CASSLYSGQAKNIQYF. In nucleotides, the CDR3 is TGTGCCAGCAGTTTATACAGCGGGCAAGCCAAAAACATTCAGTACTTC.